What follows are 2 T cell receptor beta chains derived from one specimen sequenced in a study of beta chain features in type 1 diabetes. What was sequenced were expressed TCRB transcripts, since all of the isolated RNA had been reverse transcribed. Assay: immunoSEQ multiplex PCR; the TCRdb copy retains only in-frame clones and omits some. The table lists more than 300,000 clones, roughly 12% of them singletons. Sequencing was done on a sample of naive CD4+ T cells from blood. The receptors originated from a man aged 18 to 29 in good health.

This clone appeared a few times. This sequence joins TRBV9 and TRBJ2-7; D not certain. Germline V lookup: CDR1 SGDLS, CDR2 YYNGEE. The CDR3 covers 13 residues. With 0 bases removed from V and 6 bases from J, the gap between germline ends came to 10 bases. CDR3 nucleotide sequence: TGTGCCAGCAGCGTAGGACTGATTGGCGAGCAGTACTTC. Its translation: CASSVGLIGEQYF. The whole variable domain, filled in from reference TRBV9 and TRBJ2-7, reads DSGVTQTPKHLITATGQRVTLRCSPRSGDLSVYWYQQSLDQGLQFLIQYYNGEERAKGNILERFSAQQFPDLHSELNLSSLELGDSALYFCASSVGLIGEQYFGPGTRLTVT.

This clone was seen only a few times. The genes are TRBV4-1 and TRBJ2-2, with a weak D call TRBD1 (6 bases). CDR3 size: 19 residues. Between the trimmed V and J ends, which lost 1 base and 0 bases, there was a span of 18 bases. The germline CDR1 and CDR2 sequences are MGHRA and YSYEKL. The CDR3 DNA follows: TGCGCCAGCAGCCAAGGTCGAATACAGGGCCCCCCGAACACCGGGGAGCTGTTTTTT. As protein: CASSQGRIQGPPNTGELFF.